This TCR beta chain was identified during a study of blood T cell repertoires in COVID-19. With 5 bases clipped from V and 6 bases from J, the junction kept 5 bases outside the gene matches. Germline V gene sequence: CDR1 MDHEN, CDR2 SYDVKM. This CDR3 is built from 14 residues. In the study's own analysis: From reference gene primer amplification, estimates of nucleated cell counts were derived. This table comes from immunoSEQ multiplex PCR, and its TCRdb copy is limited to in-frame clones, with some not included. That table furnishes V, J and clone size, whereas the DNA furnished D and trimming. The sample includes about 100,000 clones, 75% to 90% of them seen just once.

Sequenced material: peripheral blood. The clonotype comes from an elderly man with acute or convalescent COVID-19. The V gene is TRBV28, the J gene TRBJ2-7, with 12 bases matching TRBD2. The CDR3 sequence is CASSRLAGDREQYF. DNA of the CDR3: TGTGCCAGCAGTCGACTAGCGGGAGATCGCGAGCAGTACTTC. The full variable domain, completed using reference TRBV28 and TRBJ2-7, is DVKVTQSSRYLVKRTGEKVFLECVQDMDHENMFWYRQDPGLGLRLIYFSYDVKMKEKGDIPEGYSVSREKKERFSLILESASTNQTSMYLCASSRLAGDREQYFGPGTRLTVT.